The rows below give T cell receptor beta chains drawn from one sample of a study of beta chain features in type 1 diabetes. Assay used: immunoSEQ multiplex PCR; TCRdb lists only in-frame clones, some missing. The data hold 360,000 or so clones, with 15% to 20% observed a single time. The specimen was naive CD4+ T cells from blood. Every receptor here comes from a woman aged 18-29 years in good health. CDR3s include the opening cysteine and the closing phenylalanine or tryptophan. A D gene is named only where the DNA matches it firmly. Clone sizes are given selectively: once, few, many, or a class where the clone is expanded.

J	size	D	length	V	DNA	CDR3
TRBJ1-1	few	.	11	TRBV20-1	TGCAGTGCTAGTAGCGGCACTGAAGCTTTCTTT	CSASSGTEAFF
TRBJ1-1	few	.	14	TRBV15	TGTGCCACCAGCAGAGATCATGGGAGCACTGAAGCTTTCTTT	CATSRDHGSTEAFF
TRBJ2-3	.	.	13	TRBV4-2	TGTGCCAGCAGCCAAGAGAGAGAAAATACGCAGTATTTT	CASSQERENTQYF
TRBJ2-3	.	TRBD2	15	TRBV7-2	TGTGCCAGCAGCCCGACTAGCGGGAGAACAGATACGCAGTATTTT	CASSPTSGRTDTQYF
TRBJ2-3	few	TRBD1	18	TRBV19	TGTGCCACAAGCGACTCCGGGACAGGGGTAGTTAGCACAGATACGCAGTATTTT	CATSDSGTGVVSTDTQYF
TRBJ1-2	few	.	14	TRBV30	TGTGCCTGGAGTGTACAGGCACCCGGCAGTGGCTACACCTTC	CAWSVQAPGSGYTF
TRBJ2-5	few	.	16	TRBV7-8	TGTGCCAGCAGCCAAGCTCGACAGAGAATACAAGAGACCCAGTACTTC	CASSQARQRIQETQYF
TRBJ2-5	few	TRBD1	16	TRBV30	TGTGCCTGGAGTGGAGGACAGGTTATACTCCAAGAGACCCAGTACTTC	CAWSGGQVILQETQYF
TRBJ1-1	.	.	14	TRBV11-3	TGTGCCAGCAGTCCGGGAGGGAGAAACACTGAAGCTTTCTTT	CASSPGGRNTEAFF
TRBJ2-1	.	.	13	TRBV11-2	TGTGCCAGCAGTATCGACAGCCACAATGAGCAGTTCTTC	CASSIDSHNEQFF
TRBJ2-1	few	TRBD2	16	TRBV15	TGTGCCACCAGCAGAGATCAACTAGCGGGGTACAATGAGCAGTTCTTC	CATSRDQLAGYNEQFF
TRBJ2-3	few	.	12	TRBV7-3	TGTGCCAGCAGCTCACAGGGAGATACGCAGTATTTT	CASSSQGDTQYF
TRBJ2-3	few	.	14	TRBV9	TGTGCCAGCAGCGTAGTGGGCACCACAGATACGCAGTATTTT	CASSVVGTTDTQYF
TRBJ2-2	.	TRBD1	17	TRBV4-1	TGCGCCAGCAGCCAAGCTAGGGGGCGGGCGAACACCGGGGAGCTGTTTTTT	CASSQARGRANTGELFF
TRBJ1-6	.	TRBD1	12	TRBV4-3	TGCGCCAGGGGGACAGGCGATTCACCCCTCCACTTT	CARGTGDSPLHF
TRBJ2-7	few	.	16	TRBV15	TGTGCCACCAGCAGAGATAAAAGCCGACAGAGCTACGAGCAGTACTTC	CATSRDKSRQSYEQYF
TRBJ1-5	.	.	14	TRBV7-2	TGTGCCAGCAGCTTAGGGCCGGGGAATCAGCCCCAGCATTTT	CASSLGPGNQPQHF
TRBJ2-7	.	.	12	TRBV15	TGTGCCACCAGCAGCGGGGAGGACGAGCAGTACTTC	CATSSGEDEQYF
TRBJ1-1	few	.	14	TRBV5-4	TGTGCCAGCAGCTTGGACAGGGTGCGGACTGAAGCTTTCTTT	CASSLDRVRTEAFF
TRBJ1-2	few	.	14	TRBV4-2	TGTGCCAGCAGCCAAGACCGGTCTACCTATGGCTACACCTTC	CASSQDRSTYGYTF
TRBJ2-3	.	.	12	TRBV7-2	TGTGCCAGCAGCAAACCGGGGGATACGCAGTATTTT	CASSKPGDTQYF
TRBJ2-7	few	.	15	TRBV6-6	TGTGCCAGCAGTTACTCAAACAGGGTCTCCTACGAGCAGTACTTC	CASSYSNRVSYEQYF
TRBJ2-1	.	.	15	TRBV10-3	TGTGCCATCAGTCCGGGAGCCAACTCCTACAATGAGCAGTTCTTC	CAISPGANSYNEQFF
TRBJ1-6	.	.	15	TRBV30	TGTGCCTGGAGCCCCGGGGGACGGATTTATTCACCCCTCCACTTT	CAWSPGGRIYSPLHF
TRBJ2-7	.	TRBD1	14	TRBV30	TGTGCCTGGGACAGACAGGGGGAATCCTACGAGCAGTACTTC	CAWDRQGESYEQYF
TRBJ2-2	few	TRBD2	16	TRBV30	TGTGCCTGGGATCCCAGTCGCGGGGGGGACACCGGGGAGCTGTTTTTT	CAWDPSRGGDTGELFF
TRBJ2-1	.	TRBD2	15	TRBV6-5	TGTGCCAGCAGTTACTCACTAGCGTGGTACAATGAGCAGTTCTTC	CASSYSLAWYNEQFF
TRBJ2-6	few	TRBD1	17	TRBV18	TGTGCCAGCTCACTTGGGACAGGATACTCTGGGGCCAACGTCCTGACTTTC	CASSLGTGYSGANVLTF
TRBJ2-1	few	.	14	TRBV15	TGTGCCACCAGGCGACTAGGCGGTGAAAATGAGCAGTTCTTC	CATRRLGGENEQFF
TRBJ2-2	.	.	14	TRBV30	TGTGCCTGGGGGCTGCGGGTCAACACCGGGGAGCTGTTTTTT	CAWGLRVNTGELFF
TRBJ2-3	few	TRBD1	17	TRBV14	TGTGCCAGCAGTTCCGGACAGGGGGCCTTTGTAGTGGGTACGCAGTATTTT	CASSSGQGAFVVGTQYF
TRBJ2-1	few	TRBD1	19	TRBV18	TGTGCCAGCTCACCTGCGACGGTCCCGCGAAGGGGGCTTCACAATGAGCAGTTCTTC	CASSPATVPRRGLHNEQFF
TRBJ2-6	.	.	14	TRBV15	TGTGCCACCAGCCCCCCGGCTGGGGCCAACGTCCTGACTTTC	CATSPPAGANVLTF
TRBJ2-2	.	TRBD2	15	TRBV7-8	TGTGCCAGCAGCTTAGTGGGAGGGGACACCGGGGAGCTGTTTTTT	CASSLVGGDTGELFF
TRBJ2-1	.	TRBD2	15	TRBV30	TGTGCCTGGAGTGTTGGTAGCGGGGATTACAATGAGCAGTTCTTC	CAWSVGSGDYNEQFF
TRBJ2-5	few	.	13	TRBV4-2	TGTGCCAGCAGCCAAGATCTTGAAGAGACCCAGTACTTC	CASSQDLEETQYF
TRBJ2-7	few	.	13	TRBV30	TGTGCCCTTCGGGTGCTTGCCTCCTACGAGCAGTACTTC	CALRVLASYEQYF
TRBJ2-5	.	TRBD1	14	TRBV18	TGTGCCAGCTCAAGGGACAGGGGAAGCGAGACCCAGTACTTC	CASSRDRGSETQYF
TRBJ2-5	.	.	15	TRBV28	TGTGCCAGCAGCGCTTATGGGACACTCCAAGAGACCCAGTACTTC	CASSAYGTLQETQYF
TRBJ1-2	few	TRBD1	14	TRBV14	TGTGCCAGCAGACTGACAGGGGGGATATCTGGCTACACCTTC	CASRLTGGISGYTF
TRBJ1-4	.	.	14	TRBV13	TGTGCCAGCAGCTTAGGACAGGGCGGTGAAAAACTGTTTTTT	CASSLGQGGEKLFF
TRBJ2-7	.	.	14	TRBV15	TGTGCCACCAGCAGAGGTCAGGGGATCCACGAGCAGTACTTC	CATSRGQGIHEQYF
TRBJ2-1	few	TRBD1	15	TRBV13	TGTGCCAGCAGCTTAGGTCCAGGGGGCAACGGTGAGCAGTTCTTC	CASSLGPGGNGEQFF
TRBJ2-1	few	TRBD1	15	TRBV2	TGTGCCAGCAGTGGGGACAGGGGCCACTACAATGAGCAGTTCTTC	CASSGDRGHYNEQFF
TRBJ2-3	few	TRBD1	14	TRBV10-3	TGTGCCATCAGTGGACAGGGGAGGACAGATACGCAGTATTTT	CAISGQGRTDTQYF
TRBJ2-1	.	.	14	TRBV6-8	TGTGCCAGCTCGCGCCGAAGACGACAGCTCGAGCAGTTCTTC	CASSRRRRQLEQFF
TRBJ2-3	few	.	12	TRBV9	TGTGCCAGCAGCGAGCGCACAGATACGCAGTATTTT	CASSERTDTQYF
TRBJ2-3	.	.	13	TRBV29-1	TGCAGCGTTGCGGGGGTGGGCACAGATACGCAGTATTTT	CSVAGVGTDTQYF
TRBJ2-7	few	TRBD1	16	TRBV11-2	TGTGCCAGCACCGAAAACCGGGACAGGGCGTCCTACGAGCAGTACTTC	CASTENRDRASYEQYF
TRBJ1-2	.	.	14	TRBV7-9	TGTGCCAGCAGCTTAGCCGTGGTAGAGGATGGCTACACCTTC	CASSLAVVEDGYTF
TRBJ1-2	.	.	15	TRBV5-4	TGTGCCAGCAGCTTGGGTAGCAGAAGCGTTTATGGCTACACCTTC	CASSLGSRSVYGYTF
TRBJ2-7	.	.	15	TRBV4-1	TGCGCCAGCAGCCAAGGTTGGGGGGTGGGCTACGAGCAGTACTTC	CASSQGWGVGYEQYF
TRBJ1-2	few	.	14	TRBV11-2	TGTGCCAGCAGCTTCCATTCGGGGAACTATGGCTACACCTTC	CASSFHSGNYGYTF
TRBJ2-1	.	.	16	TRBV5-1	TGCGCCAGCAGCCCACCGGGGAGCGGACCTCGGAATGAGCAGTTCTTC	CASSPPGSGPRNEQFF
TRBJ2-7	.	TRBD1	11	TRBV29-1	TGCAGCGTTGGGGACAGCTACGAGCAGTACTTC	CSVGDSYEQYF